Each of the 14 T cell receptor beta chains below was sequenced from the same sample in a study of resident and recirculating memory T cells in vitiligo. Profiling relied on immunoSEQ multiplex PCR, and the TCRdb table lists in-frame clones only, not all of them. This table holds some 70,000 clones, about nine tenths found once. Sequences were obtained from blood. Every receptor here comes from a male donor with vitiligo.

V gene TRBV7-9 combines with J gene TRBJ2-1; TRBD2 matches at 9 bases. The CDR3 is made up of 13 amino acids. The ends lost 0 bases at V and 12 bases at J; junction bases unmatched: 3. CDR1 is SEHNR, CDR2 FQNEAQ, per germline (reference sequence). The CDR3 spells CASSLASGGGQFF. CDR3 bases: TGTGCCAGCAGCTTAGCTAGCGGGGGAGGGCAGTTCTTC.

The chain recombines TRBV5-1 with TRBJ2-1, with no clear D. This CDR3 spans 12 amino acids. Germline CDR1 SGHRS, CDR2 YFSETQ. Trimming stripped 6 bases from V and 0 bases from J, with 4 bases between. CDR3 sequence reads: CASTGSYNEQFF. The CDR3 bases are TGCGCCAGCACGGGCTCCTACAATGAGCAGTTCTTC.

The V and J genes are TRBV5-4 and TRBJ2-1; D remains unclear. V lost 4 bases and J 1 base, leaving 12 bases between the germline ends. The CDR3 is 15 amino acids. Germline CDR1 and CDR2: SGHNT and YYREEE (reference sequence). This chain's CDR3 is CASSPDSQSYNEQFF. In DNA form, the CDR3 reads TGTGCCAGCAGCCCCGACTCCCAGTCCTACAATGAGCAGTTCTTC.

The V and J genes are TRBV4-1 and TRBJ1-1, with 9 nucleotides matching TRBD1. CDR3 length: 15 amino acids. V gave up 4 bases and J gave up 3 bases; unmatched junction bases: 6. Germline values: CDR1 MGHRA, CDR2 YSYEKL. As DNA, the CDR3 is TGCGCCAGCAGCCGGAACAGGGGGCAGGACACTGAAGCTTTCTTT. It specifies CASSRNRGQDTEAFF.

The genes are TRBV6-5 and TRBJ2-7; 7 positions match TRBD2. V shed 5 bases and J 2 bases; nucleotides not matched to a gene: 6. CDR3 length equals 14 residues. Germline V gene data show CDR1 as MNHEY and CDR2 as SVGAGI. The CDR3 DNA reads TGTGCCAGCAGTGTAACGACTAGCCCCTACGAGCAGTACTTC. Its protein is CASSVTTSPYEQYF.

The chain combines TRBV20-1 with TRBJ2-7; D may be TRBD2 (5 bases). Deletions cut 1 base from V and 4 bases from J, with 5 bases between. The CDR3 contains 11 residues. The germline gives CDR1 DFQATT, CDR2 SNEGSKA (reference sequence). CDR3 loop: CSARAGYEQYF. The CDR3 DNA follows: TGCAGTGCTAGAGCGGGGTACGAGCAGTACTTC.

This sequence joins TRBV4-3 and TRBJ1-4; the D gene is possibly TRBD1 (6 bases). The CDR3 contains 15 residues. V lost 4 bases and J 7 bases, leaving 16 bases between the germline ends. Germline lookup yields CDR1 LGHNA and CDR2 YSLEER. CDR3 amino acids: CASSPTGGLGEKLFF. CDR3 in DNA: TGCGCCAGCAGCCCAACGGGGGGGCTGGGTGAAAAACTGTTTTTT.

The V gene is TRBV30, the J gene TRBJ1-5, with TRBD1 as a possible D gene (6 bases). The V end was cut by 3 bases, the J end by 1 base, with 19 bases between. The germline gives CDR1 GTSNPN, CDR2 SVGIG (reference sequence). The CDR3 runs 17 residues. The CDR3 DNA is TGTGCCTGGAGAACATTACAGGGCCAACTGAGCAATCAGCCCCAGCATTTT. Translated: CAWRTLQGQLSNQPQHF. The whole variable domain, remainder taken from reference TRBV30 and TRBJ1-5, is SQTIHQWPATLVQPVGSPLSLECTVEGTSNPNLYWYRQAAGRGLQLLFYSVGIGQISSEVPQNLSASRPQDRQFILSSKKLLLSDSGFYLCAWRTLQGQLSNQPQHFGDGTRLSIL.

The chain couples TRBV6-6 to TRBJ1-4; D is unresolved. This CDR3 contains 14 residues. Trimming removed 5 bases from V and 8 bases from J, with 15 bases in between. In germline, CDR1 is MNHNY, CDR2 SVGAGI (reference sequence). The CDR3 coding sequence is TGTGCCAGCAGTCCCAACAGTATTCTGGAAAAACTGTTTTTT. Translating gives CASSPNSILEKLFF.

A word on this clone: A junction boundary mismatches the germline segment, possibly from a read error. The J gene is TRBJ2-5, the V gene TRBV5-1, with 12 bases fitting TRBD1. The CDR3 runs 15 residues. Germline V lookup: CDR1 SGHRS, CDR2 YFSETQ. The CDR3 loop is CASRLGQGAVETQYF. CDR3 DNA: TGCGCCAGCAGGTTGGGACAGGGGGCCGTAGAGACCCAGTACTTC.

V is TRBV7-2 and J is TRBJ2-1; no clear D gene. Trimming stripped 4 bases from V and 8 bases from J, with 18 bases between. Germline V gives CDR1 SGHTA, CDR2 FQGNSA. The CDR3 runs to 15 residues. This chain's CDR3 is CASSSIPRDTDEQFF. CDR3 coding DNA: TGTGCCAGCAGCTCCATCCCGCGCGATACGGATGAGCAGTTCTTC.

The chain has TRBV6-1 and TRBJ1-2; D is perhaps TRBD1 (5 bases). Germline assignment: CDR1 MNHNS and CDR2 SASEGT. The length of the CDR3 is 16 residues. The V gene lost 2 bases and the J gene lost 6 bases, with 19 bases spanning the gap. In DNA form, the CDR3 reads TGTGCCAGCAGTGAAAAGGGCCAGGGCCCTTCGCATGGCTACACCTTC. Its translation: CASSEKGQGPSHGYTF.

The V gene is TRBV2, the J gene TRBJ1-6; TRBD1 aligns across 7 bases. Germline-derived CDR1 and CDR2 are SNHLY and FYNNEI. The CDR3 is 15 amino acids. V was pared by 4 bases and J by 5 bases, with 5 bases of the junction left unmatched. CDR3 residues: CASSGTGVDNSPLHF. CDR3 sequence (DNA): TGTGCCAGCAGTGGTACAGGGGTGGATAATTCACCCCTCCACTTT.

V is TRBV4-1 and J is TRBJ2-5, with unresolved D. The CDR3 runs 14 residues. Trimming took 0 bases from V and 7 from J, leaving 12 bases between them. The V gene's germline CDR1 is MGHRA and CDR2 YSYEKL. DNA for the CDR3: TGCGCCAGCAGCCAAGAAGGTCAGGCCCGGACCCAGTACTTC. The encoded protein is CASSQEGQARTQYF.